This TCR beta chain was obtained from a study of blood T cell repertoires in COVID-19. Study context: Spain, Italy and the United States supplied samples that represented acute and convalescent COVID-19. PBMCs, B-cell-depleted T cells, or T cells were the source of the cDNA or gDNA that made up the material.

This clone appeared a single time. Per the original data handling: Amplification from reference gene primers served as the basis for estimated nucleated cell counts. The protocol was immunoSEQ multiplex PCR, while the TCRdb copy is restricted to in-frame clones and leaves out a portion. The DNA was the basis for D and trimming; V, J and clone size are from that table. The sample contains tens of thousands of clones, around nine tenths of which appear only once. The CDR3 extends over 15 amino acids. Germline V lookup: CDR1 SNHLY, CDR2 FYNNEI. Germline trimming cut 6 bases from V and 0 bases from J; bases unmatched to any gene: 4.

Specimen: peripheral blood. The chain couples TRBV2 to TRBJ2-1, with 8 bases identical to TRBD2. The clonotype originates from a man at least 80 years old with active or convalescent COVID-19. The CDR3 bases are TGTGCCAGCAGCTTAGCGGGAAGCTCCTACAATGAGCAGTTCTTC. Protein: CASSLAGSSYNEQFF.